This TCR beta chain was profiled in a study of shared clonotypes between healthy human individuals. Germline V CDR1 and CDR2: LGHNT, FRNRAP. The CDR3 has 13 amino acids. Between the trimmed V and J ends, which lost 5 bases and 5 bases, there was a span of 12 bases. This clone was recorded once. What it binds is not known. Study-wide points: Only a few donors were included, so the genetic and exposure-history diversity represented was limited. The study found lower generation probabilities in non-shared clonotypes than in those shared by all four donors.

The authors' processing: ImmunoSEQ junction-only sequences lacked quality scores, so their filtering differed. Profiling relied on immunoSEQ multiplex PCR, and the TCRdb table lists in-frame clones only, not all of them. That table supplies the V and J calls and clone size; D and trimming were determined from the DNA. The top ten hold about 1.7% of the sample, which has about 2.1 million clones, 80% to 95% seen once. CD8 cells regarded as naive lacked CD45RO, were positively chosen for CCR7, and omitted terminally differentiated effector memory CD45RA+ cells. The sample consisted of naive CD8+ T cells from PBMCs. The TCR sequence derives from a man aged 18 to 29 in good health. Some clones in this sample may be carry-over from other donors' samples. The rearrangement joins TRBV12-5 to TRBJ2-5; perhaps TRBD2 as D (5 bases). This CDR3 is CASGGDRGETQYF. CDR3 nucleotides: TGTGCTAGTGGTGGTGACCGAGGGGAGACCCAGTACTTC.